A selection of T cell receptor beta chains follows, all from one sample in a study of beta chain features in type 1 diabetes. Repertoires were generated with immunoSEQ multiplex PCR, while TCRdb's copy carries only in-frame clones and drops some. The repertoire has some 60,000 clones, about 55% of them found once; the top ten carry about 2.2%. The sample taken for sequencing was Tregs from blood. Source of these receptors: a woman younger than 35 in good health. Each CDR3 is given with its conserved first and last residue. Fields, in order: V gene, clone size, J gene, D gene, CDR3 protein, CDR3 DNA. The D gene is left open where the match is weak. Some rows have no size entry. The others give once, few or many, or a class for an expanded clone.

TRBV4-2,-,TRBJ1-1,-,CASSHLGEEVEAFF,TGTGCCAGCAGCCACCTGGGGGAGGAAGTTGAAGCTTTCTTT
TRBV6-1,once,TRBJ1-5,TRBD1,CASSELQGYQPQHF,TGTGCCAGCAGTGAGTTACAGGGGTACCAGCCCCAGCATTTT
TRBV5-1,-,TRBJ2-3,TRBD2,CASSLAVAGDTDTQYF,TGCGCCAGCAGCTTGGCTGTAGCGGGAGACACAGATACGCAGTATTTT
TRBV27,-,TRBJ1-4,TRBD1,CASSFNTIPGGREKLFF,TGTGCCAGCAGTTTTAATACCATCCCAGGGGGTAGGGAAAAACTGTTTTTT
TRBV7-9,-,TRBJ2-1,TRBD2,CASSLTSGGAWIF,TGTGCCAGCAGCTTGACTAGCGGGGGTGCTTGGATCTTC
TRBV19,-,TRBJ2-7,-,CASSRSTGSLSYEQYF,TGTGCCAGTAGTCGCAGTACGGGGTCCCTCTCCTACGAGCAGTACTTC
TRBV11-3,few,TRBJ2-5,-,CASSLRRDGETQYF,TGTGCCAGCAGCTTAAGACGGGATGGGGAGACCCAGTACTTC
TRBV19,-,TRBJ2-1,TRBD2,CASSPRTSGRIEQFF,TGTGCCAGTAGTCCGCGGACTAGCGGGAGAATTGAGCAGTTCTTC
TRBV5-1,-,TRBJ2-1,-,CASSLAWHNEQFF,TGCGCCAGCAGCTTGGCGTGGCACAATGAGCAGTTCTTC
TRBV5-6,few,TRBJ2-7,-,CASNDGTYEQYF,TGTGCCAGTAATGACGGGACCTACGAGCAGTACTTC
TRBV14,medium-sized,TRBJ2-6,-,CASSPRLSGANVLTF,TGTGCCAGCAGCCCCAGACTGTCTGGGGCCAACGTCCTGACTTTC
TRBV13,-,TRBJ1-1,TRBD1,CASSPRTGLNTEAFF,TGTGCCAGCAGCCCTAGGACAGGATTAAACACTGAAGCTTTCTTT
TRBV19,-,TRBJ2-7,-,CASSQKQAPSEQYF,TGTGCCAGTAGTCAGAAACAGGCCCCTTCCGAGCAGTACTTC
TRBV29-1,once,TRBJ2-7,TRBD1,CSVEEVTGVYEQYF,TGCAGCGTTGAAGAAGTTACAGGGGTATACGAGCAGTACTTC
TRBV6-1,once,TRBJ1-1,TRBD1,CASRRGDSGDTEAFF,TGTGCCAGCAGGAGAGGGGACAGTGGGGACACTGAAGCTTTCTTT
TRBV5-1,once,TRBJ1-1,TRBD1,CASSLQGATEAFF,TGCGCCAGCAGCTTACAGGGGGCGACTGAAGCTTTCTTT
TRBV5-1,-,TRBJ2-1,TRBD2,CASSPRTSGWNEQFF,TGCGCCAGCAGCCCCCGGACTAGCGGTTGGAATGAGCAGTTCTTC